Listed below are T cell receptor beta chains from one sample, sequenced in a study of blood T cell repertoires in COVID-19. Only in-frame clones appear in the TCRdb table, and some are missing; sequencing was by immunoSEQ multiplex PCR. The table records about 45,000 clones, 70% to 90% of them present only once. Source material: peripheral blood. Every receptor here comes from a human donor in a cohort sampled during active COVID-19. CDR3s include the opening cysteine and the closing phenylalanine or tryptophan. A D gene is named only where the DNA matches it firmly. Only some rows state a clone size, as once, few, many or a class for expanded clones.

>20|TRBJ2-3|TRBV18|NA|TRBD2
CASSPGSSGPDPARTDTQYF
TGTGCCAGCTCACCGGGCTCTAGCGGGCCAGACCCTGCACGCACAGATACGCAGTATTTT
>14|TRBJ1-1|TRBV10-3|NA|TRBD1
CAIRGQGADTEAFF
TGTGCCATCAGGGGACAGGGGGCGGACACTGAAGCTTTCTTT
>13|TRBJ1-1|TRBV19|NA|NA
CASRLETNTEAFF
TGTGCCAGTAGGTTGGAGACGAACACTGAAGCTTTCTTT
>12|TRBJ2-1|TRBV7-2|NA|NA
CASRQGKTNPVF
TGTGCCAGCAGACAAGGGAAGACTAATCCGGTCTTC
>12|TRBJ2-5|TRBV7-9|once|TRBD1
CASGRDSGTQYF
TGTGCCAGCGGCCGGGACAGCGGAACCCAGTACTTC
>12|TRBJ1-1|TRBV12-3/TRBV12-4|NA|TRBD1
CASRKDRAEAFF
TGTGCCAGCAGAAAGGACAGGGCTGAAGCTTTCTTT
>15|TRBJ2-5|TRBV7-9|few|TRBD1
CASSTGTEGGETQYF
TGTGCCAGCAGCACCGGGACAGAGGGCGGTGAGACCCAGTACTTC
>15|TRBJ2-1|TRBV5-1|once|TRBD1
CASSNGQGFYNEQFF
TGCGCCAGCAGCAATGGACAGGGATTCTACAATGAGCAGTTCTTC
>13|TRBJ2-7|TRBV6-5|once|TRBD2
CASSPGTSGGRYF
TGTGCCAGCAGCCCCGGGACTAGCGGGGGACGGTACTTC
>15|TRBJ2-7|TRBV6-5|NA|TRBD1
CASSYTGTGLYEQYF
TGTGCCAGCAGCTACACCGGGACAGGCCTCTACGAGCAGTACTTC
>13|TRBJ2-7|TRBV6-5|NA|TRBD1
CASSRTGSYEQYF
TGTGCCAGCTCTAGGACAGGGTCCTACGAGCAGTACTTC
>14|TRBJ2-7|TRBV10-3|NA|NA
CAISRSGGEYEQYF
TGTGCCATCAGTAGGAGCGGAGGCGAGTACGAGCAGTACTTC
>16|TRBJ2-2|TRBV4-2|NA|NA
CASSQSWQGSRGELFF
TGTGCCAGCAGCCAATCGTGGCAGGGGAGCAGGGGGGAGCTGTTTTTT
>15|TRBJ2-7|TRBV29-1|NA|TRBD1
CSVAQGQESSYEQYF
TGCAGCGTTGCTCAGGGACAGGAAAGCTCCTACGAGCAGTACTTC
>13|TRBJ1-1|TRBV6-5|NA|NA
CASRATDSTEAFF
TGTGCCAGCAGGGCCACGGACAGCACTGAAGCTTTCTTT
>16|TRBJ2-1|TRBV28|NA|TRBD2
CASSPRLAGTNNEQFF
TGTGCCAGCAGTCCTAGACTAGCGGGGACCAACAATGAGCAGTTCTTC
>14|TRBJ2-1|TRBV18|NA|TRBD2
CASSPTSGGATLFF
TGTGCCAGCTCACCGACTAGCGGGGGGGCTACTCTGTTCTTC
>14|TRBJ1-5|TRBV5-1|NA|NA
CASSLEGGNQPQHF
TGCGCCAGCAGCTTGGAGGGCGGGAATCAGCCCCAGCATTTT
>14|TRBJ1-5|TRBV6-5|few|TRBD1
CASSPDRGDQPQHF
TGTGCCAGCAGTCCGGACAGGGGAGATCAGCCCCAGCATTTT
>15|TRBJ1-1|TRBV5-8|NA|NA
CASSPRYSKNTEAFF
TGTGCCAGCAGCCCTCGTTACAGCAAGAACACTGAAGCTTTCTTT
>17|TRBJ1-1|TRBV12-5|NA|TRBD1
CASGPGQGAGKYTEAFF
TGTGCTAGTGGCCCCGGACAGGGCGCGGGGAAGTACACTGAAGCTTTCTTT
>16|TRBJ2-2|TRBV5-6|NA|NA
CASSLAGGTNTGELFF
TGTGCCAGCAGCTTGGCCGGCGGCACCAACACCGGGGAGCTGTTTTTT
>14|TRBJ2-3|TRBV5-4|NA|NA
CASSPDRSTDTQYF
TGTGCCAGCAGCCCAGACAGAAGCACAGATACGCAGTATTTT
>11|TRBJ2-3|TRBV7-9|NA|NA
CASSSGGTQYF
TGTGCCAGCAGCTCTGGGGGGACGCAGTATTTT
>13|TRBJ2-7|TRBV2|NA|NA
CASSEALGWEQYF
TGTGCCAGCAGTGAAGCGCTGGGCTGGGAGCAGTACTTC
>13|TRBJ1-2|TRBV5-3|NA|TRBD1
CARSLGQGEGYTF
TGTGCCAGAAGCCTCGGACAGGGGGAAGGCTACACCTTC
>14|TRBJ2-2|TRBV2|NA|TRBD2
CASRLAGSTGELFF
TGTGCCAGCAGACTAGCGGGAAGCACCGGGGAGCTGTTTTTT
>14|TRBJ1-1|TRBV27|once|TRBD1
CASTTTGANTEAFF
TGTGCCAGCACAACGACAGGGGCGAACACTGAAGCTTTCTTT
>15|TRBJ2-7|TRBV7-2|once|NA
CASSTHLGTRNEQYF
TGTGCCAGCAGCACCCATCTGGGCACAAGGAACGAGCAGTACTTC
>13|TRBJ2-5|TRBV12-3/TRBV12-4|NA|TRBD1
CASSYRTGETQYF
TGTGCCAGCAGCTATCGGACAGGGGAGACCCAGTACTTC
>16|TRBJ2-1|TRBV5-1|NA|TRBD2
CASSLGGLAEVDEQFF
TGCGCCAGCAGCTTGGGTGGACTAGCGGAGGTAGATGAGCAGTTCTTC
>12|TRBJ2-4|TRBV7-9|NA|NA
CASSVTENIQYF
TGTGCCAGCAGCGTGACAGAAAACATTCAGTACTTC
>13|TRBJ2-2|TRBV10-3|NA|NA
CAVPGKGDGELFF
TGTGCCGTACCGGGAAAGGGCGACGGGGAGCTGTTTTTT
>14|TRBJ1-2|TRBV18|NA|NA
CASSPARGPYGYTF
TGTGCCAGCTCACCAGCCAGGGGTCCGTATGGCTACACCTTC
>16|TRBJ2-1|TRBV30|NA|NA
CAWSTYSLGEYNEQFF
TGTGCCTGGAGTACCTATTCCCTTGGGGAGTACAATGAGCAGTTCTTC
>14|TRBJ2-7|TRBV7-8|NA|NA
CASSLQVASYEQYF
TGTGCCAGCAGCTTACAGGTCGCCTCCTACGAGCAGTACTTC
>14|TRBJ2-7|TRBV5-6|NA|NA
CASSRLGNSYEQYF
TGTGCCAGCAGCCGACTCGGGAACTCCTACGAGCAGTACTTC
>15|TRBJ1-1|TRBV6-5|once|NA
CASSYSSYGNTEAFF
TGTGCCAGCAGTTACTCGAGTTATGGGAACACTGAAGCTTTCTTT
>15|TRBJ2-2|TRBV5-1|NA|NA
CASSLDALNTGELFF
TGCGCCAGCAGCTTGGATGCGCTTAACACCGGGGAGCTGTTTTTT
>15|TRBJ1-4|TRBV18|NA|NA
CASSPLGGTNEKLFF
TGTGCCAGCTCCCCCCTTGGGGGGACTAATGAAAAACTGTTTTTT
>14|TRBJ2-5|TRBV10-3|NA|TRBD2
CAISGSGGKETQYF
TGTGCCATCAGTGGTAGCGGGGGAAAAGAGACCCAGTACTTC
>16|TRBJ1-5|TRBV7-2|NA|NA
CASSLQGGYSNQPQHF
TGTGCCAGCAGCCTCCAAGGAGGATATAGCAATCAGCCCCAGCATTTT
>13|TRBJ2-7|TRBV15|NA|NA
CATSRVTSYEQYF
TGTGCCACCAGCAGAGTCACATCCTACGAGCAGTACTTC
>14|TRBJ2-1|TRBV5-1|NA|TRBD2
CASSLPGGNNEQFF
TGCGCCAGCAGCTTGCCGGGGGGAAACAATGAGCAGTTCTTC
>14|TRBJ1-4|TRBV3-1/TRBV3-2|NA|NA
CASSIRGGDEKLFF
TGTGCCAGCAGCATCCGGGGGGGGGATGAAAAACTGTTTTTT
>13|TRBJ1-1|TRBV9|NA|NA
CASRDERGTEAFF
TGTGCCAGCAGAGACGAAAGGGGCACTGAAGCTTTCTTT
>15|TRBJ2-1|TRBV6-5|NA|TRBD2
CASSYWTSGSNEQFF
TGTGCCAGCAGTTACTGGACTAGCGGGAGTAATGAGCAGTTCTTC
>13|TRBJ2-3|TRBV7-9|NA|NA
CASSQEFADTQYF
TGTGCCAGCAGCCAAGAGTTTGCAGATACGCAGTATTTT